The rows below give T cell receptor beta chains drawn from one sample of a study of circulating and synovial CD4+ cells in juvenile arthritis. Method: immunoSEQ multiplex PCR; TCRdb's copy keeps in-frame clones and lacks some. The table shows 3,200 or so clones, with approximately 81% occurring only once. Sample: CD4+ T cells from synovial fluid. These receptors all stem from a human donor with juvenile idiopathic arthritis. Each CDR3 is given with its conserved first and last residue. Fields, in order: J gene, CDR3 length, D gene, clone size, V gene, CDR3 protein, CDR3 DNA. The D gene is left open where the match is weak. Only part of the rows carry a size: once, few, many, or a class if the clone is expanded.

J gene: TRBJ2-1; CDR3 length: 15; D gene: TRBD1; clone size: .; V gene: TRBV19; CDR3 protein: CASPWDSYLNNEQFF; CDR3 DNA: TGTGCCAGCCCGTGGGACAGCTACCTTAACAATGAGCAGTTCTTC
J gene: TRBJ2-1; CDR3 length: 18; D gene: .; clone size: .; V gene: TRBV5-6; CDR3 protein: CASSLGQVITSSYNEQFF; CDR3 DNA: TGTGCCAGCAGCTTGGGGCAGGTGATTACAAGCTCCTACAATGAGCAGTTCTTC
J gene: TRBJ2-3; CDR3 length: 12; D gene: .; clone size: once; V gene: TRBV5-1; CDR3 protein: CASSFLSDTQYF; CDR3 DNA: TGCGCCAGCAGCTTCCTATCAGATACGCAGTATTTT
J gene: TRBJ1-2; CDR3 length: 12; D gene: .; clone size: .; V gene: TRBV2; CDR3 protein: CASRNTGSGYTF; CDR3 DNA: TGTGCCAGCAGGAATACAGGGAGCGGCTACACCTTC
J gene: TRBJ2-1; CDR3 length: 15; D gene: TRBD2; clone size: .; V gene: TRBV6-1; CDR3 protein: CASRTGLAGTGEQFF; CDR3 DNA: TGTGCCAGCAGAACAGGACTAGCGGGGACTGGAGAGCAGTTCTTC
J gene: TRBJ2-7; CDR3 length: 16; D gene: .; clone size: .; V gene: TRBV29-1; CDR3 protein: CSVGGLLRQGNYEQYF; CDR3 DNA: TGCAGCGTTGGGGGGCTCTTGAGGCAGGGCAACTACGAGCAGTACTTC
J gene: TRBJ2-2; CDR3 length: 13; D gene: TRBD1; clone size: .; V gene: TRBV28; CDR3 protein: CASRYTGAGELFF; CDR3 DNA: TGTGCCAGCAGATATACAGGGGCCGGGGAGCTGTTTTTT
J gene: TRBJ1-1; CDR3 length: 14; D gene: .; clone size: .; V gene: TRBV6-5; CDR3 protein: CASTPHLMNTEAFF; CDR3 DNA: TGTGCCAGCACCCCACATCTCATGAACACTGAAGCTTTCTTT
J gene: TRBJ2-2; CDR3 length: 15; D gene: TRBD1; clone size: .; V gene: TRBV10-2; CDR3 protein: CANKIRGQDTGELFF; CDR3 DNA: TGCGCCAACAAAATCAGGGGGCAGGACACCGGGGAGCTGTTTTTT
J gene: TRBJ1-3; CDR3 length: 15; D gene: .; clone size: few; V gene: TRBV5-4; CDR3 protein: CASSLGGFSGNTIYF; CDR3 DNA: TGTGCCAGCAGCTTGGGCGGCTTCTCTGGAAACACCATATATTTT
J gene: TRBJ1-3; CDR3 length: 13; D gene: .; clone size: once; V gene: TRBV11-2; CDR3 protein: CASSLDSGLTIYF; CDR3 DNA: TGTGCCAGCAGCTTAGATTCCGGGTTAACCATATATTTT
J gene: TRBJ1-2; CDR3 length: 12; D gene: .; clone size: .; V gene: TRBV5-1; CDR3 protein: CASSQGDYGYTF; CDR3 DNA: TGCGCCAGCAGTCAAGGGGACTATGGCTACACCTTC
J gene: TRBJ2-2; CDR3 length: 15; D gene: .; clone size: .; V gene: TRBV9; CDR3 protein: CASSVSGQFTGELFF; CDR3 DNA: TGTGCCAGCAGCGTAAGTGGGCAATTCACCGGGGAGCTGTTTTTT
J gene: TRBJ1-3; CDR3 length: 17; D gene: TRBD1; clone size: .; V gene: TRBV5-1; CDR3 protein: CASSLGAGTASGNTIYF; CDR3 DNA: TGCGCCAGCAGCCTGGGGGCCGGGACAGCCTCTGGAAACACCATATATTTT
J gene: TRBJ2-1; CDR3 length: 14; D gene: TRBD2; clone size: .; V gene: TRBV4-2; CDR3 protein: CASSSLAGSDEQFF; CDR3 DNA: TGTGCCAGCAGCAGCCTAGCGGGGAGCGATGAGCAGTTCTTC
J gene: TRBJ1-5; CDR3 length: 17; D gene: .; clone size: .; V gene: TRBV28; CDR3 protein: CASSFQLQVTSNQPQHF; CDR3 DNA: TGTGCCAGCAGTTTTCAGCTACAGGTGACCAGCAATCAGCCCCAGCATTTT
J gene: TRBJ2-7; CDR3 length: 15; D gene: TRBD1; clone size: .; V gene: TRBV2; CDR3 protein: CASSEPGTGLYEQYF; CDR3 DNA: TGTGCCAGCAGTGAACCCGGGACAGGGTTGTACGAGCAGTACTTC
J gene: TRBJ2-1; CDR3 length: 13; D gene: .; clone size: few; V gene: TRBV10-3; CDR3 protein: CAISGTVVHEQFF; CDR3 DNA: TGTGCCATCAGTGGGACAGTTGTACATGAGCAGTTCTTC
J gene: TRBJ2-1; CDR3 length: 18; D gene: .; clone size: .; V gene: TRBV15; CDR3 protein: CATSREYTGSSSYNEQFF; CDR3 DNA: TGTGCCACCAGCAGAGAGTACACCGGGTCCAGCTCCTACAATGAGCAGTTCTTC
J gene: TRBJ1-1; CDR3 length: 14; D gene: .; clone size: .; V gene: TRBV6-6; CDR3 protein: CASSYQGTNTEAFF; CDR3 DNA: TGTGCCAGCAGTTACCAGGGGACGAACACTGAAGCTTTCTTT
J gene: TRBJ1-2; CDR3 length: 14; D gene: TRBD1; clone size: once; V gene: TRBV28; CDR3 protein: CASSFSGQSPGYTF; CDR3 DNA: TGTGCCAGCAGTTTTTCGGGACAGTCCCCCGGCTACACCTTC
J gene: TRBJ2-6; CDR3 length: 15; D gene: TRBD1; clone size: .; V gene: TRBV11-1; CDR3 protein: CASSPTGSGANVLTF; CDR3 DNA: TGTGCCAGCAGCCCGACAGGGTCCGGGGCCAACGTCCTGACTTTC
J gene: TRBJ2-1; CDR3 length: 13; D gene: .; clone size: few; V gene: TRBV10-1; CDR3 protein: CASSEPSLGDMFF; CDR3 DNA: TGCGCCAGCAGTGAGCCTTCACTCGGAGATATGTTCTTC
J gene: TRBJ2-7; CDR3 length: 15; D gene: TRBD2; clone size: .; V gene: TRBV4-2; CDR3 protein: CASSQDAGTSGRMYF; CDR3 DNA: TGTGCCAGCAGCCAAGACGCGGGGACTAGCGGGAGAATGTACTTC
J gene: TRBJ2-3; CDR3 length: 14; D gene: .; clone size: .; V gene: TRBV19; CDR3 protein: CASSIWGSTDTQYF; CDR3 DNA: TGTGCCAGTAGTATCTGGGGCTCCACAGATACGCAGTATTTT
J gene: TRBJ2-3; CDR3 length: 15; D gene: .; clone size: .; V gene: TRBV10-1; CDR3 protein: CASSESGSPTDTQYF; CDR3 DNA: TGCGCCAGCAGTGAGTCGGGTAGCCCGACAGATACGCAGTATTTT
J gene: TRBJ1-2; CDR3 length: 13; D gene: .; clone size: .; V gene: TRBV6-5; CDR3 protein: CASSYRLEDGYTF; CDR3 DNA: TGTGCCAGCAGTTACAGGCTAGAGGATGGCTACACCTTC
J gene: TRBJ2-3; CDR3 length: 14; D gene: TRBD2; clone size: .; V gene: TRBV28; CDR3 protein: CASSGLAATDTQYF; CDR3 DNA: TGTGCCAGCTCCGGACTAGCAGCCACAGATACGCAGTATTTT
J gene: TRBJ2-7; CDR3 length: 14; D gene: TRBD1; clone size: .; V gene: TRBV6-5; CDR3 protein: CASSAGTGAGEQYF; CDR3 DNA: TGTGCCAGCAGCGCCGGGACAGGGGCAGGCGAGCAGTACTTC
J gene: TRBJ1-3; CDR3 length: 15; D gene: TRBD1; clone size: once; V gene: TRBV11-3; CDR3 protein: CASSKETGSGNTIYF; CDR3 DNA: TGTGCCAGCAGCAAAGAGACAGGGTCTGGAAACACCATATATTTT
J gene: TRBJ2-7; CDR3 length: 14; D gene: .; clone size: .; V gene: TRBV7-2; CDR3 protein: CASSAGTSPYEQYF; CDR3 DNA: TGTGCCAGCAGTGCCGGGACAAGCCCCTACGAGCAGTACTTC
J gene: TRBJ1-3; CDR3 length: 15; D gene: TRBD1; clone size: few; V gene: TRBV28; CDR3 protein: CASSSTGATGNTIYF; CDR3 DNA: TGTGCCAGCAGTTCGACAGGGGCGACTGGAAACACCATATATTTT
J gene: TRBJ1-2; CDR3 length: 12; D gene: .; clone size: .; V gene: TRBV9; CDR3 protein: CASSVAFGGYTF; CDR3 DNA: TGTGCCAGCAGCGTAGCTTTCGGTGGCTACACCTTC
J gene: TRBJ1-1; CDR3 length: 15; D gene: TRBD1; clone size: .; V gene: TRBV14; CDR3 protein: CASSHWGQGYTEAFF; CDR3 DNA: TGTGCCAGCAGCCACTGGGGACAGGGGTACACTGAAGCTTTCTTT
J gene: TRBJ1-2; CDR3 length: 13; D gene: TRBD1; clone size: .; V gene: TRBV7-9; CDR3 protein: CASSRDSYYGYTF; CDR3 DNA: TGTGCCAGCAGTCGGGACAGTTACTATGGCTACACCTTC